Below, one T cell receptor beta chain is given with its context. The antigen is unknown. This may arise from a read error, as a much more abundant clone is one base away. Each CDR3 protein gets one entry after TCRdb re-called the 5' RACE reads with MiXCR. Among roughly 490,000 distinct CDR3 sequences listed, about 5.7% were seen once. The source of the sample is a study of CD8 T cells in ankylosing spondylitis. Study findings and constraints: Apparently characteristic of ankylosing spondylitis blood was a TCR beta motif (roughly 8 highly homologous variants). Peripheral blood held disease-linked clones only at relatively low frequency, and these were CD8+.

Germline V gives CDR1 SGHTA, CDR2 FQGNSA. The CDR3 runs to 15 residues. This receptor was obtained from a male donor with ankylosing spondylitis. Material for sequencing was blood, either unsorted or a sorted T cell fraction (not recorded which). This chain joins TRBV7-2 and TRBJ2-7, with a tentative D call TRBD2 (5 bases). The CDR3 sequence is CASSLRGSGSYKQYF. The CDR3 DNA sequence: TGTGCCAGCAGCTTAAGAGGGTCAGGCTCCTACAAGCAGTACTTC.